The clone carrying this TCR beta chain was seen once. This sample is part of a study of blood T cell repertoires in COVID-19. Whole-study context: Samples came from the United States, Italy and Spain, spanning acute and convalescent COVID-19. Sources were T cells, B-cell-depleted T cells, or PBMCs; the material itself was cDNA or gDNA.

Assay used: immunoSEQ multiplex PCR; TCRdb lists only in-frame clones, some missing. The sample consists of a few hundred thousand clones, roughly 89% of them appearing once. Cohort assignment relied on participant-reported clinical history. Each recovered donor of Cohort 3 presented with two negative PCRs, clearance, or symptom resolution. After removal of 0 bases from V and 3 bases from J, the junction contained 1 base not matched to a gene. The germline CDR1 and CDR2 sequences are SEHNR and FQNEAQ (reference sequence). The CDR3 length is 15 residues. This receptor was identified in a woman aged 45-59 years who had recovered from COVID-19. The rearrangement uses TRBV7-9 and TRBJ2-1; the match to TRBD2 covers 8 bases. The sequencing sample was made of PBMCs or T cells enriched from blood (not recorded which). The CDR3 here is CASSLAGGDYNEQFF. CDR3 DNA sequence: TGTGCCAGCAGCTTAGCCGGGGGGGACTACAATGAGCAGTTCTTC.